This TCR beta chain was captured in a study of tumor and adjacent non-tumor tissue in lung cancer. Study summary: The cohort had approximately 13 adenocarcinoma, a couple of squamous cell and 1 small cell patients. Each sample yielded roughly 4 million productive TCRbeta reads on average. Broader study findings: Significantly higher TCR diversity was found in tumor than normal lung.

As for this clonotype: Its target is not known. One end of the junction varies from germline; a read error may be responsible.

The library came from three nested PCR rounds adapted from ARM-PCR protocols. TCRdb processed the multiplex PCR reads anew with MiXCR; each CDR3 protein has one entry. The sample includes 40,000 to 50,000 distinct CDR3 sequences, around 60% of them seen just once. No cell sorting was done before RNA was extracted from the tissue. This non-tumor lung sample came from over 3 cm beyond the tumor edge. Between August and November 2014, newly diagnosed, chemotherapy-naive lung cancer patients underwent thoracic surgery in China. Germline V gene data show CDR1 as MGHRA and CDR2 as YSYEKL. This CDR3 is built from 13 residues.

The sequenced sample consisted of distant non-tumor lung tissue. The V and J genes are TRBV4-1 and TRBJ2-6, with D perhaps assigned TRBD1 or TRBD2 (5 bases each). This TCR was sampled from a woman aged 70-85 years with non-small cell lung cancer. The CDR3 reads CASRPTGTNVLAF. CDR3 nucleotide sequence: TGCGCAAGCAGACCCACTGGGACCAACGTCCTGGCTTTC.